The source of this TCR beta chain is a study of tumor and adjacent non-tumor tissue in lung cancer. Study-wide context: Patients were aged about 30 to 85, fewer than twelve men and a handful of women, stage I to III. Study findings and constraints: Shorter survival was associated with higher TCR diversity in tumors. Tumor repertoires had a smaller top 100 clone share than normal lung.

The library came from three nested PCR rounds adapted from ARM-PCR protocols. TCRdb re-derived calls from the multiplex PCR reads in MiXCR, one entry per CDR3 protein. The table lists roughly 70,000 distinct CDR3 sequences, roughly 75% of them singletons. Germline CDR1 and CDR2: SGHDT and YYEEEE. With termini counted, the CDR3 has 16 amino acids. Turning to this clonotype: Its specificity is not known. Since no conserved phenylalanine or tryptophan closes the CDR3, a read error is the likely cause. No DNA is shown, since the ends of the CDR3 on it are uncertain; the CDR3 is the one TCRdb lists.

The template was RNA from unsorted bulk tissue. This non-tumor lung sample came from over 3 cm beyond the tumor edge. The rearrangement joins TRBV5-6 to TRBJ2-1; TRBD1 is the table's D call and was not checked against the DNA. The TCR was taken from a woman aged 50 to 65 with non-small cell lung cancer. Sequencing used distant non-tumor lung tissue. The chain's CDR3 is CASSADRGEIYIEQLL.